This T cell receptor (beta chain) comes out of a study of T cell responses to AZD1222 COVID-19 vaccine. Germline V gene data show CDR1 as LNHDA and CDR2 as SQIVND (reference sequence). With 9 bases removed from V and 4 bases from J, the gap between germline ends came to 12 bases. The CDR3 consists of 13 residues. Only in-frame clones appear in the TCRdb table, and some are missing; sequencing was by immunoSEQ multiplex PCR. The sample has about 190,000 clones, almost 95% seen once. This clonotype was sampled from an adult in good health. Sequencing was performed on peripheral blood, taken on day 0 of AZD1222 vaccination. This chain links TRBV19 with TRBJ1-4; a weak D match, TRBD1 (5 bases). The CDR3 reads CASHDSFNEKLFF. DNA of the CDR3: TGTGCCAGCCATGACAGTTTTAATGAAAAACTGTTTTTT.